The T cell receptor (beta chain) under discussion was sequenced for a study of cytomegalovirus exposure and HLA in healthy donors. The CDR3 spans 11 residues. Looked up from germline, CDR1 is SEHNR and CDR2 is FQNEAQ (reference sequence). Trimming stripped 8 bases from V and 4 bases from J, with 6 bases between. A multiplex PCR was run with 60 Vbeta primers and 13 Jbeta primers. TCRdb keeps only in-frame clones here, not all; method: immunoSEQ multiplex PCR. This table holds about 170,000 clones, approximately 79% found once. V and J are TRBV7-9 and TRBJ1-3; no definite D call. The source is a man aged 35-49 years in good health and CMV-seropositive. The sample was PBMCs. The chain's CDR3 is CASQMGNTIYF. Written as DNA, the CDR3 is TGTGCCAGCCAAATGGGAAACACCATATATTTT.